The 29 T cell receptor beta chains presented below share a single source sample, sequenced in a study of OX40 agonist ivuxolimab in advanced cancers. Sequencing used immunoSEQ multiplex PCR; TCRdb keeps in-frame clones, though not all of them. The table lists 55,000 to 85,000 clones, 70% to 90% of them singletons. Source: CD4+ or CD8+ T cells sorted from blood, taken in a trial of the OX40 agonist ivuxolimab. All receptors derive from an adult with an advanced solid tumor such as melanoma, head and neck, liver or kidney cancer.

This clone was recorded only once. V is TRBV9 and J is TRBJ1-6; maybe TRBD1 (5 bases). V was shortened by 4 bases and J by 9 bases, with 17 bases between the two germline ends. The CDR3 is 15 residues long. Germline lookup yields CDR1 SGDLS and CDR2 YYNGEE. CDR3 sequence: CASSPQARVGSPLHF. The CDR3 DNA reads TGTGCCAGCAGCCCACAGGCTCGGGTCGGTTCACCCCTCCACTTT.

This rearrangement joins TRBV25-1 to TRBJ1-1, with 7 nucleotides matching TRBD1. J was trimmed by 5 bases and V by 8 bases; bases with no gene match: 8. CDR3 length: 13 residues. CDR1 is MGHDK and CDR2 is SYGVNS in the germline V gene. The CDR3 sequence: CASSYRGGTEAFF. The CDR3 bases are TGTGCCAGCTCCTACAGGGGTGGGACTGAAGCTTTCTTT.

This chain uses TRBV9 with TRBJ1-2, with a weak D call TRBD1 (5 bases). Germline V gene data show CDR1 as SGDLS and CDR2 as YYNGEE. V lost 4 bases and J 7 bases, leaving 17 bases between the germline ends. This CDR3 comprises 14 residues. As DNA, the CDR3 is TGTGCCAGCAGCCCTCGGGACGGCCCACCTGGCTACACCTTC. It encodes CASSPRDGPPGYTF.

The CDR3 here is CASSQDGQPNQPQHF. In nucleotides, the CDR3 is TGTGCCAGCAGCCAAGATGGACAGCCGAATCAGCCCCAGCATTTT. This chain connects TRBV4-2 to TRBJ1-5; D is perhaps TRBD1 (6 bases). Germline V lookup: CDR1 LGHNA, CDR2 YNFKEQ. This CDR3 spans 15 amino acids. Trimming pared 0 bases from V and 4 bases from J, leaving 10 bases between.

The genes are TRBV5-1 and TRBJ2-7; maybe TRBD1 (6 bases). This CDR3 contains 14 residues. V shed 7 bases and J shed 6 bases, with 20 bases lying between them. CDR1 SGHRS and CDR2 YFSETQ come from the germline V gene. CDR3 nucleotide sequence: TGCGCCAGCGGTTCGGTTGTGGGGGCTCCCGAGCAGTACTTC. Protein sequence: CASGSVVGAPEQYF.

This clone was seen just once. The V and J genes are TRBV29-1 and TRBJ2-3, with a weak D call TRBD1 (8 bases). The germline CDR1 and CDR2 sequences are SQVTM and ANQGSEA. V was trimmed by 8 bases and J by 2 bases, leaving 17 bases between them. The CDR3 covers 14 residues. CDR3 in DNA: TGCAGCTCTAGAGCGGGACAGGCCACAGATACGCAGTATTTT. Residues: CSSRAGQATDTQYF.

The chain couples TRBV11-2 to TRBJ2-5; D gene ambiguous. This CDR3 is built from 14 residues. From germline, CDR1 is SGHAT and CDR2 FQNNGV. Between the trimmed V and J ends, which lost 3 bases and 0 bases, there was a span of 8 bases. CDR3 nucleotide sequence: TGTGCCAGCAGCTTTACTCAGAACCAAGAGACCCAGTACTTC. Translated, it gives CASSFTQNQETQYF. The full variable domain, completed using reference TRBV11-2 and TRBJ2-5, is EAGVAQSPRYKIIEKRQSVAFWCNPISGHATLYWYQQILGQGPKLLIQFQNNGVVDDSQLPKDRFSAERLKGVDSTLKIQPAKLEDSAVYLCASSFTQNQETQYFGPGTRLLVL.

The CDR3 here is CASSIAGAAFNEQFF. The DNA of the CDR3 is TGTGCCAGTAGTATCGCAGGGGCGGCCTTCAATGAGCAGTTCTTC. The rearrangement uses TRBV19 and TRBJ2-1, with TRBD1 as a possible D gene (6 bases). CDR3 length: 15 amino acids. Germline lookup yields CDR1 LNHDA and CDR2 SQIVND (reference sequence). V lost 3 bases and J 6 bases, leaving 15 bases between the germline ends.

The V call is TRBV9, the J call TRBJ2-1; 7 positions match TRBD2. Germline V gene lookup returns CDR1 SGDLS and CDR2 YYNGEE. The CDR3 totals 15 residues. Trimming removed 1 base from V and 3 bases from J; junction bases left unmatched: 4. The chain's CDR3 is CASSVSSGNYNEQFF. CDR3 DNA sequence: TGTGCCAGCAGCGTATCTAGCGGTAACTACAATGAGCAGTTCTTC.

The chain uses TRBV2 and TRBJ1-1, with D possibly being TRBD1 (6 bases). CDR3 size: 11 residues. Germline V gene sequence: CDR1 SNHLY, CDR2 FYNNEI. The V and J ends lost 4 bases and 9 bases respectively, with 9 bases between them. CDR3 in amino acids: CASSATGQAFF. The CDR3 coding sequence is TGTGCCAGCAGTGCGACAGGACAAGCTTTCTTT.

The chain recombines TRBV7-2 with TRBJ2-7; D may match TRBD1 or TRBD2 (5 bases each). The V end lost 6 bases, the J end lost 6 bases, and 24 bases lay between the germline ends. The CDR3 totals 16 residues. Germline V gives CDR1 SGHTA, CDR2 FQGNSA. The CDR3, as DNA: TGTGCCAGCAGTCCCGTTTTTGGGACCGTGGGAACCGAGCAGTACTTC. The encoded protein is CASSPVFGTVGTEQYF.

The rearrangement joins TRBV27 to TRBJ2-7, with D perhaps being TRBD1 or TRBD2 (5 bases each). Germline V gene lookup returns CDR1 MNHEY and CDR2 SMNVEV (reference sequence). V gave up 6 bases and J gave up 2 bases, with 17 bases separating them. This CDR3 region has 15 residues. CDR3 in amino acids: CASSRAGTEPYEQYF. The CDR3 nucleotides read TGTGCCAGCAGCCGCGCCGGGACGGAACCCTACGAGCAGTACTTC.

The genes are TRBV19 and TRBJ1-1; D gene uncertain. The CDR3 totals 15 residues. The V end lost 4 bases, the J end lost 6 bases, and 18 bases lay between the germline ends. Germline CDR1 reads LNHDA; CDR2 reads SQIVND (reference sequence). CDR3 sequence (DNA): TGTGCCAGTAGTAAGTTACCGAGAATGGGTTCTGAAGCTTTCTTT. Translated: CASSKLPRMGSEAFF.

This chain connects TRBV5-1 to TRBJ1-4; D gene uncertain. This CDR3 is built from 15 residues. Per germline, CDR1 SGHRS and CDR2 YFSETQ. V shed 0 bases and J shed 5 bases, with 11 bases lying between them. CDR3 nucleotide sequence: TGCGCCAGCAGCTTGGTCGCAGCCTTAAATGAAAAACTGTTTTTT. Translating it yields CASSLVAALNEKLFF.

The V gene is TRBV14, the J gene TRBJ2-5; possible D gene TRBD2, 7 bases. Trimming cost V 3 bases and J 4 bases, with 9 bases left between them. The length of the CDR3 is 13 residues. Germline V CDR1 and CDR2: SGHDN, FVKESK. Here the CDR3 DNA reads TGTGCCAGCAGCCACGGGGGGCTAGAGACCCAGTACTTC. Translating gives CASSHGGLETQYF.

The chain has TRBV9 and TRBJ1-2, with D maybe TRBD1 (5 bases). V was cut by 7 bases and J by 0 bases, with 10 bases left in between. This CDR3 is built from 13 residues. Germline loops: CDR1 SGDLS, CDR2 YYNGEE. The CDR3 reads CASAGTSNYGYTF. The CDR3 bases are TGTGCCAGCGCGGGGACTTCTAACTATGGCTACACCTTC.

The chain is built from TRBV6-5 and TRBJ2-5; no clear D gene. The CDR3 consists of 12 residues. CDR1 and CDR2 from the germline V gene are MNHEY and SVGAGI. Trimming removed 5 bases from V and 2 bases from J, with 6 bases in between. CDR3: CASSMGQETQYF. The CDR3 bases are TGTGCCAGCAGTATGGGACAAGAGACCCAGTACTTC.

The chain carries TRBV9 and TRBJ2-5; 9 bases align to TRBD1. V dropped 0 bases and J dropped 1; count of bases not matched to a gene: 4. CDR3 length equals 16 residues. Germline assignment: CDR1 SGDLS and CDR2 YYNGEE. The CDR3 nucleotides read TGTGCCAGCAGCGTAGGGACAGGGGCCACCCAAGAGACCCAGTACTTC. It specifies CASSVGTGATQETQYF.

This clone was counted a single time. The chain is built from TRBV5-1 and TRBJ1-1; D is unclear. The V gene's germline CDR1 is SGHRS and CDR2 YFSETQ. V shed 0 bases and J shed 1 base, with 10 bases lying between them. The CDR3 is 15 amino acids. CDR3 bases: TGCGCCAGCAGCTTGGCCACTAGGGCGAACACTGAAGCTTTCTTT. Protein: CASSLATRANTEAFF.

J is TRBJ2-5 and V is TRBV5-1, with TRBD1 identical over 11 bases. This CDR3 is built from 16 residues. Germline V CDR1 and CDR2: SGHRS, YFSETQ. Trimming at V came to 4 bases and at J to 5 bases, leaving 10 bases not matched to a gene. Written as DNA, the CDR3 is TGCGCCAGCAGCGGGCAGGGACAGGGGGTTTTGGAGACCCAGTACTTC. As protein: CASSGQGQGVLETQYF. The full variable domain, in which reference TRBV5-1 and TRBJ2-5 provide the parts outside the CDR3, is KAGVTQTPRYLIKTRGQQVTLSCSPISGHRSVSWYQQTPGQGLQFLFEYFSETQRNKGNFPGRFSGRQFSNSRSEMNVSTLELGDSALYLCASSGQGQGVLETQYFGPGTRLLVL.

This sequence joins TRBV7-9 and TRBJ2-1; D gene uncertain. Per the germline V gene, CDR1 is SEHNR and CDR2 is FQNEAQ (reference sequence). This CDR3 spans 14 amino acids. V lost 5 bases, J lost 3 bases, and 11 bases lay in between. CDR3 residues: CASSPSDLYNEQFF. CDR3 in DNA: TGTGCCAGCAGCCCGTCGGACCTCTACAATGAGCAGTTCTTC.

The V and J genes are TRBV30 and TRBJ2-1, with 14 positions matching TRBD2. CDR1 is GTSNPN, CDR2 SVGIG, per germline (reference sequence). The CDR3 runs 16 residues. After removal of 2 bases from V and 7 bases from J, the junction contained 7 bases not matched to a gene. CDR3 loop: CAWSSRTSGGSNEQFF. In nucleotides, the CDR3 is TGTGCCTGGAGTTCCCGGACTAGCGGGGGGAGTAATGAGCAGTTCTTC.

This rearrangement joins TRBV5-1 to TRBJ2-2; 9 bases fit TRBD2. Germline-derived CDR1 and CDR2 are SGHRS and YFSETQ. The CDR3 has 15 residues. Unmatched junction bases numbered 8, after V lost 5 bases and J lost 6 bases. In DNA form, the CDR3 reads TGCGCCAGCAGAACGGGACTAGCCATCCCCGGGGAGCTGTTTTTT. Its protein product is CASRTGLAIPGELFF.

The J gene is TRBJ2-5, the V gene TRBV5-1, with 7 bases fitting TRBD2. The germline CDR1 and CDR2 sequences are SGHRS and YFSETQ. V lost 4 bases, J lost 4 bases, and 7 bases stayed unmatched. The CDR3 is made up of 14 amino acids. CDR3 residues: CASSRGLEVETQYF. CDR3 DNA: TGCGCCAGCAGCCGTGGACTAGAGGTAGAGACCCAGTACTTC.

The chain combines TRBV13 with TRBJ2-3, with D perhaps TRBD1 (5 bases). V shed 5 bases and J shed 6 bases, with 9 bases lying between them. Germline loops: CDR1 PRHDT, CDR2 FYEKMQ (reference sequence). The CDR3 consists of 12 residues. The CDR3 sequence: CASSHNRDTQYF. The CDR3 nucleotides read TGTGCCAGCAGCCACAACAGGGATACGCAGTATTTT.

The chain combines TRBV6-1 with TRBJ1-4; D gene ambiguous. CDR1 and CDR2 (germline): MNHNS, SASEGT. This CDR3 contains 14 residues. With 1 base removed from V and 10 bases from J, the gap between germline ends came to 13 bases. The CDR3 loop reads CASSEVAGLGKLFF. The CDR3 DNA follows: TGTGCCAGCAGTGAAGTAGCCGGTCTTGGAAAACTGTTTTTT.

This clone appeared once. CDR3 residues: CASRIIQGTSVSSYNEQFF. CDR3 bases: TGTGCCAGCAGAATTATACAGGGAACCTCTGTATCCTCCTACAATGAGCAGTTCTTC. The chain recombines TRBV2 with TRBJ2-1; a possible D gene is TRBD1 (6 bases). V lost 6 bases and J 0 bases, leaving 24 bases between the germline ends. The CDR3 has 19 amino acids. Germline V lookup: CDR1 SNHLY, CDR2 FYNNEI.

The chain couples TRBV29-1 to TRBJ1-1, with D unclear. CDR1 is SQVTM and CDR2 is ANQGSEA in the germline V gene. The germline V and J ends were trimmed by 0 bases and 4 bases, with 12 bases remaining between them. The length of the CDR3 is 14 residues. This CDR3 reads CSVEEDTLSTEAFF. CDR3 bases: TGCAGCGTTGAAGAAGACACCTTGAGCACTGAAGCTTTCTTT.

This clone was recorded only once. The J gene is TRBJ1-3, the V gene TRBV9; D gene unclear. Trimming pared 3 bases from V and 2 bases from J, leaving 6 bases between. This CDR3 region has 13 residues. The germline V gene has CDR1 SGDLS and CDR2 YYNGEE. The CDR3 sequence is CASSARTGNTIYF. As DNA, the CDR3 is TGTGCCAGCAGCGCCCGCACTGGAAACACCATATATTTT.